This T cell receptor (beta chain) was identified in a study of cytomegalovirus exposure and HLA in healthy donors. Germline loops: CDR1 LNHDA, CDR2 SQIVND (reference sequence). The CDR3 contains 14 residues. V dropped 6 bases and J dropped 5 bases, with 16 bases sitting between them. Concerning this clone itself: Its antigen is not known.

Points from the study as a whole: Generally TCR sequences proved uncommon, though certain public TCRs appeared in numerous donors.

All donors participated as healthy donors of bone marrow. The primer mix had 60 Vbeta and 13 Jbeta primers. This table comes from immunoSEQ multiplex PCR, and its TCRdb copy is limited to in-frame clones, with some not included. The sample carries roughly 180,000 clones, 79% recorded once. The TCR was taken from a girl between 10 and 17 years old in good health and CMV-seropositive. Source material: PBMCs. The V gene is TRBV19, the J gene TRBJ2-5; no clear D gene. The CDR3 coding sequence is TGTGCCAGTAGAGAAGACTCTTCTGTGGAGACCCAGTACTTC. The encoded protein is CASREDSSVETQYF.